This record concerns one T cell receptor (beta chain) sequence. No antigen is known for it. The data were taken from a study of T cell responses to AZD1222 COVID-19 vaccine. Broader study findings: Repertoire collection took place solely once the T cell response had peaked. Mapped onto spike, vaccine-associated CD4 TCRs spanned it and were dominant at 160-218 and 743-854.

Assay used: immunoSEQ multiplex PCR; TCRdb lists only in-frame clones, some missing. The table has roughly 42,000 clones, about 78% seen once. Deletions cut 4 bases from V and 5 bases from J, with 12 bases between. The CDR3 spans 13 residues. Germline lookup yields CDR1 SGHTS and CDR2 YDEGEE. The TCR comes from an adult in good health. The sample was peripheral blood, taken on day 0 of AZD1222 vaccination. The rearrangement links TRBV5-8 to TRBJ1-2, with D tentatively TRBD1 (6 bases). CDR3 sequence (DNA): TGTGCCAGCAGCCCGGACAGCGATTATGGCTACACCTTC. Translation: CASSPDSDYGYTF.